These T cell receptor beta chains were read from a single sample in a study of long-term antiretroviral therapy in people with HIV. The protocol was immunoSEQ multiplex PCR, while the TCRdb copy is restricted to in-frame clones and leaves out a portion. The sample has tens of thousands of clones; around 80% are singletons. Material: unsorted PBMCs, obtained 0.1 years before starting antiretroviral therapy. The source is a young man with HIV. The CDR3 runs from the conserved cysteine through the conserved F or W. The D gene is left open where the match is weak. Some rows mark clone size as missing; the rest say once, few, many or name a class of expanded clone.

cdr3_aa: CASSEGLVGGTQYF; cdr3_nt: TGTGCCAGCAGCGAAGGGCTGGTTGGAGGGACCCAGTACTTC; v_call: TRBV7-2; d_call: .; clone_size: .; j_call: TRBJ2-5
cdr3_aa: CASTEQTTGELFF; cdr3_nt: TGTGCCAGCACAGAACAGACCACCGGGGAGCTGTTTTTT; v_call: TRBV7-9; d_call: .; clone_size: .; j_call: TRBJ2-2
cdr3_aa: CASPGLAGFSLGEQFF; cdr3_nt: TGTGCCAGTCCGGGACTAGCGGGTTTCTCGCTGGGTGAGCAGTTCTTC; v_call: TRBV7-9; d_call: TRBD2; clone_size: .; j_call: TRBJ2-1
cdr3_aa: CASSGDRNTEAFF; cdr3_nt: TGTGCCAGCAGTGGGGACAGAAACACTGAAGCTTTCTTT; v_call: TRBV2; d_call: TRBD1; clone_size: .; j_call: TRBJ1-1
cdr3_aa: CASSEATSGTLYGQYF; cdr3_nt: TGTGCCAGCAGTGAAGCGACCTCCGGGACTTTATACGGGCAGTACTTC; v_call: TRBV6-1; d_call: .; clone_size: once; j_call: TRBJ2-7
cdr3_aa: CASSQDRAPDEQYF; cdr3_nt: TGCGCCAGCAGCCAAGATAGGGCCCCAGACGAGCAGTACTTC; v_call: TRBV4-3; d_call: .; clone_size: .; j_call: TRBJ2-7
cdr3_aa: CASIGGGSSTDTQYF; cdr3_nt: TGTGCCAGCATAGGCGGGGGGAGTAGCACAGATACGCAGTATTTT; v_call: TRBV6-5; d_call: TRBD2; clone_size: .; j_call: TRBJ2-3
cdr3_aa: CASSLYPKLAGAQNEQFF; cdr3_nt: TGTGCCAGCAGTTTATACCCCAAACTAGCGGGAGCCCAAAATGAGCAGTTCTTC; v_call: TRBV27; d_call: TRBD2; clone_size: .; j_call: TRBJ2-1
cdr3_aa: CASSPWTVNTGELFF; cdr3_nt: TGCGCCAGCAGCCCTTGGACAGTTAATACCGGGGAGCTGTTTTTT; v_call: TRBV5-1; d_call: .; clone_size: .; j_call: TRBJ2-2
cdr3_aa: CAISESHRQSSYEQYF; cdr3_nt: TGTGCCATCAGTGAGTCGCACAGACAAAGCTCCTACGAGCAGTACTTC; v_call: TRBV10-3; d_call: .; clone_size: .; j_call: TRBJ2-7
cdr3_aa: CAWSLGTANSPLHF; cdr3_nt: TGTGCCTGGAGTTTGGGGACAGCTAATTCACCCCTCCACTTT; v_call: TRBV30; d_call: TRBD1; clone_size: .; j_call: TRBJ1-6
cdr3_aa: CASGRDRNTQYF; cdr3_nt: TGTGCTAGTGGACGAGACCGCAATACGCAGTATTTT; v_call: TRBV12-5; d_call: .; clone_size: .; j_call: TRBJ2-3
cdr3_aa: CASANGQDSYEQYF; cdr3_nt: TGCGCCAGCGCGAACGGACAGGACTCCTACGAGCAGTACTTC; v_call: TRBV5-1; d_call: TRBD1; clone_size: once; j_call: TRBJ2-7
cdr3_aa: CASSPDRVEKLFF; cdr3_nt: TGTGCCAGCAGCCCCGACAGGGTCGAAAAACTGTTTTTT; v_call: TRBV7-9; d_call: TRBD1; clone_size: .; j_call: TRBJ1-4
cdr3_aa: CASSLTYGGDTDTQYF; cdr3_nt: TGTGCCAGCAGCCTGACTTACGGGGGGGACACAGATACGCAGTATTTT; v_call: TRBV11-2; d_call: TRBD2; clone_size: .; j_call: TRBJ2-3
cdr3_aa: CASSPSVEGTSSYEQYF; cdr3_nt: TGTGCCAGCAGCCCCTCTGTTGAGGGGACAAGCTCCTACGAGCAGTACTTC; v_call: TRBV13; d_call: .; clone_size: .; j_call: TRBJ2-7
cdr3_aa: CASSSPSGGGVADTQYF; cdr3_nt: TGTGCCAGCAGCTCCCCTAGCGGGGGTGGGGTTGCAGATACGCAGTATTTT; v_call: TRBV5-4; d_call: TRBD2; clone_size: .; j_call: TRBJ2-3
cdr3_aa: CASAPILTSGTDTQYF; cdr3_nt: TGCGCCAGCGCCCCAATTCTCACTAGCGGCACAGATACGCAGTATTTT; v_call: TRBV4-3; d_call: TRBD2; clone_size: .; j_call: TRBJ2-3
cdr3_aa: CASSLTEAGELFF; cdr3_nt: TGTGCCAGCAGCTTAACTGAGGCCGGGGAGCTGTTTTTT; v_call: TRBV7-9; d_call: .; clone_size: .; j_call: TRBJ2-2
cdr3_aa: CASSLITGELFF; cdr3_nt: TGTGCCAGCTCCCTGATCACCGGGGAGCTGTTTTTT; v_call: TRBV18; d_call: .; clone_size: .; j_call: TRBJ2-2
cdr3_aa: CASKTASGANVLTF; cdr3_nt: TGTGCCAGTAAGACAGCCTCTGGGGCCAACGTCCTGACTTTC; v_call: TRBV19; d_call: .; clone_size: .; j_call: TRBJ2-6
cdr3_aa: CASSRSSTDTQYF; cdr3_nt: TGCGCCAGCAGTCGGTCTAGCACAGATACGCAGTATTTT; v_call: TRBV5-1; d_call: .; clone_size: .; j_call: TRBJ2-3
cdr3_aa: CASSLTGQGINEQYF; cdr3_nt: TGTGCCAGCAGCCTTACTGGACAGGGCATCAACGAGCAGTACTTC; v_call: TRBV9; d_call: TRBD1; clone_size: .; j_call: TRBJ2-7
cdr3_aa: CASSLAYGQGGYEQYF; cdr3_nt: TGTGCCAGCAGCTTAGCATACGGACAGGGGGGCTACGAGCAGTACTTC; v_call: TRBV11-3; d_call: TRBD1; clone_size: .; j_call: TRBJ2-7
cdr3_aa: CASSARGGEGNQPQHF; cdr3_nt: TGTGCCAGCAGTGCGCGTGGGGGCGAAGGCAATCAGCCCCAGCATTTT; v_call: TRBV2; d_call: .; clone_size: .; j_call: TRBJ1-5
cdr3_aa: CALLRGNTEAFF; cdr3_nt: TGTGCCCTACTGAGGGGGAACACTGAAGCTTTCTTT; v_call: TRBV30; d_call: .; clone_size: few; j_call: TRBJ1-1
cdr3_aa: CAISDPSDKGPGSGETQYF; cdr3_nt: TGTGCCATCAGTGACCCCTCTGACAAGGGGCCAGGTTCAGGGGAGACCCAGTACTTC; v_call: TRBV10-3; d_call: .; clone_size: .; j_call: TRBJ2-5
cdr3_aa: CASGSPLFF; cdr3_nt: TGTGCCAGCGGCAGCCCCCTGTTCTTC; v_call: TRBV27; d_call: .; clone_size: .; j_call: TRBJ2-1
cdr3_aa: CASSLDMSTQYF; cdr3_nt: TGTGCCAGCAGCTTAGATATGAGCACTCAGTACTTC; v_call: TRBV11-2; d_call: .; clone_size: .; j_call: TRBJ2-7
cdr3_aa: CASSPASRGSGYEQYF; cdr3_nt: TGTGCCAGCTCACCCGCCTCCAGGGGAAGTGGCTACGAGCAGTACTTC; v_call: TRBV18; d_call: .; clone_size: .; j_call: TRBJ2-7
cdr3_aa: CASSEAGYWGYTF; cdr3_nt: TGTGCCAGCAGCGAGGCAGGGTATTGGGGCTACACCTTC; v_call: TRBV9; d_call: .; clone_size: .; j_call: TRBJ1-2
cdr3_aa: CAISDGSGGRSQTQYF; cdr3_nt: TGTGCCATCAGTGACGGTAGCGGGGGGCGTTCGCAGACCCAGTACTTC; v_call: TRBV10-3; d_call: TRBD2; clone_size: .; j_call: TRBJ2-5
cdr3_aa: CASSPLPEAFF; cdr3_nt: TGTGCCAGCAGCCCCCTGCCTGAAGCTTTCTTT; v_call: TRBV7-9; d_call: .; clone_size: few; j_call: TRBJ1-1
cdr3_aa: CASSLSPGGYYEQYF; cdr3_nt: TGTGCCAGCAGTTTATCCCCCGGTGGCTACTACGAGCAGTACTTC; v_call: TRBV27; d_call: .; clone_size: .; j_call: TRBJ2-7
cdr3_aa: CASSIWTGVDTEAFF; cdr3_nt: TGTGCCAGCAGCATCTGGACAGGGGTTGACACTGAAGCTTTCTTT; v_call: TRBV21-1; d_call: .; clone_size: .; j_call: TRBJ1-1
cdr3_aa: CASSPSGRGTDTQYF; cdr3_nt: TGTGCCAGCAGTCCGAGCGGGAGGGGCACAGATACGCAGTATTTT; v_call: TRBV6-6; d_call: TRBD2; clone_size: .; j_call: TRBJ2-3
cdr3_aa: CASSFNYYEQYF; cdr3_nt: TGTGCCAGCAGCTTCAACTACTACGAGCAGTACTTC; v_call: TRBV7-9; d_call: .; clone_size: .; j_call: TRBJ2-7
cdr3_aa: CASSQGPIYGYTF; cdr3_nt: TGTGCCAGCAGCCAGGGTCCTATCTATGGCTACACCTTC; v_call: TRBV6-5; d_call: .; clone_size: .; j_call: TRBJ1-2
cdr3_aa: CATSAGWPLGEEKLFF; cdr3_nt: TGTGCCACCAGCGCGGGATGGCCTTTGGGAGAAGAAAAACTGTTTTTT; v_call: TRBV15; d_call: .; clone_size: .; j_call: TRBJ1-4
cdr3_aa: CASSLEQKSTDTQYF; cdr3_nt: TGTGCCAGCAGCTTGGAGCAGAAAAGCACAGATACGCAGTATTTT; v_call: TRBV5-5; d_call: .; clone_size: .; j_call: TRBJ2-3